The clone carrying this TCR beta chain was seen only a few times. Its matching antigen is unknown. Per germline, CDR1 SGHTA and CDR2 FQGNSA. The CDR3 has 15 amino acids. V lost 3 bases and J lost 0, with 10 bases in between. The iRepertoire nested amplicon-rescue multiplex PCR amplified TCR alpha and beta CDR3s from RNA. Tissue mRNA or PBMC total RNA, about 85-400 ng, went into one-step reverse transcription and amplification. TCRdb independently ran MiXCR on the multiplex PCR reads; one entry per CDR3 protein. The sample lists about 130,000 distinct CDR3 sequences; around 25% were seen once. This entry is derived from a study of glioma-infiltrating T cells. Whole-study findings and limits: Tissue-blood divergence was below expectation in non-neoplastic patients, above in gliomas. CDR3 overlap between tissue and blood was very small.

This clonotype was sampled from a human donor with low-grade glioma or glioblastoma, undergoing nonglioma brain surgery, or in good health (not recorded which). Sequencing input: glioma tissue, nonneoplastic brain tissue, or PBMCs (not recorded which). The chain couples TRBV7-2 to TRBJ2-3, with D maybe TRBD2 (5 bases). The CDR3: CASSFRDHSTDTQYF. CDR3 sequence (DNA): TGTGCCAGCAGCTTTCGGGATCATAGCACAGATACGCAGTATTTT.